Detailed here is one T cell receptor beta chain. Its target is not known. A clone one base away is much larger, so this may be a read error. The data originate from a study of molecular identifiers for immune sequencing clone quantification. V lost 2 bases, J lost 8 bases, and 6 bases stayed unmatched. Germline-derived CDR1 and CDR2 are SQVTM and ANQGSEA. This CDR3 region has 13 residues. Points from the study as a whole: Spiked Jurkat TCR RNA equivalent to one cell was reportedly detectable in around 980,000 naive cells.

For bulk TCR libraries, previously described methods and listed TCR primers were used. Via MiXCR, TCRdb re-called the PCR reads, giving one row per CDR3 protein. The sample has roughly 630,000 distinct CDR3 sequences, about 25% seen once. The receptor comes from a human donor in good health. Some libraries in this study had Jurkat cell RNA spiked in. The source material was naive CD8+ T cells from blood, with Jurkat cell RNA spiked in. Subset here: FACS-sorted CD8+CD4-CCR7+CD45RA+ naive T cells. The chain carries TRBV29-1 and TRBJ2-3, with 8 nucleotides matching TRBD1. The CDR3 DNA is TGCAGCGTTGAACTGGGACAGGCGGGTACGCAGTATTTT. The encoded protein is CSVELGQAGTQYF.